The count of the clone carrying this T cell receptor beta chain is one. What it binds is unknown. CDR3 length equals 15 residues. Germline V gene sequence: CDR1 SGHVS, CDR2 FQNEAQ. The trim removed 5 bases at V and 4 bases at J, leaving 8 bases unmatched. Some clones are missing from TCRdb's copy, which holds only in-frame ones; the method was immunoSEQ multiplex PCR. The sample has 120,000 to 150,000 clones, roughly 87% seen once; the top ten hold roughly 4.5%. The entry originates in a study of cytomegalovirus exposure and HLA in healthy donors. Study background: Both the 120 validation repertoires and the approximately 620 first-cohort repertoires used the same platform, as reported by a later analysis. Study findings and constraints: A few CMV-associated chains proved CMV antigen-specific in vitro.

V usage is TRBV7-8 and J usage is TRBJ2-1; 7 positions match TRBD1. Sequences were obtained from PBMCs. This sequence was found in a man in his late teens or twenties in good health and CMV-seropositive. The CDR3, as DNA: TGTGCCAGCAGCCATTCGACAGGGTTGTACAATGAGCAGTTCTTC. It specifies CASSHSTGLYNEQFF.